The source of this T cell receptor beta chain is a study of type 1 regulatory T cells. TCRdb passed the reads through MiXCR, listing each CDR3 protein once. Here the sample spans around 88,000 distinct CDR3 sequences, roughly 31% being singletons. Notes on this clonotype: Its ends do not fully match the called genes, so a read error is possible.

The CDR3 extends over 16 amino acids. Looked up from germline, CDR1 is SNHLY and CDR2 is FYNNEI. The chain joins TRBV2 to TRBJ2-6; D is undetermined. Sequencing used CD4+ T cells, either the whole sample or a sorted fraction (not recorded which). The TCR sequence derives from a human donor in good health. The CDR3 coding sequence is TGTGCCTGCAGTGGGCCCCTCAGCTCTGGGGCCAACGTCCTGACTTTC. It translates to CACSGPLSSGANVLTF. The full variable domain, in which reference TRBV2 and TRBJ2-6 provide the parts outside the CDR3, is EPEVTQTPSHQVTQMGQEVILRCVPISNHLYFYWYRQILGQKVEFLVSFYNNEISEKSEIFDDQFSVERPDGSNFTLKIRSTKLEDSAMYFCACSGPLSSGANVLTFGAGSRLTVL.